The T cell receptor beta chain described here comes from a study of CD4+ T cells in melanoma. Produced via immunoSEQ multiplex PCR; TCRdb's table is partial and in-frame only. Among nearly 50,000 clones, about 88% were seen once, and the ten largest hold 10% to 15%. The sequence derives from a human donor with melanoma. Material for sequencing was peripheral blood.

The CDR3: CASSVGRAGADTQYF. CDR3 sequence (DNA): TGTGCCAGCAGCGTAGGCAGGGCAGGCGCAGATACGCAGTATTTT. The rearrangement links TRBV9 to TRBJ2-3, with D possibly TRBD1 on 5 matching bases. Germline-derived CDR1 and CDR2 are SGDLS and YYNGEE. CDR3 length: 15 amino acids. V shed 0 bases and J shed 4 bases, with 12 bases lying between them. Drawing the rest from reference TRBV9 and TRBJ2-3, the complete variable domain is DSGVTQTPKHLITATGQRVTLRCSPRSGDLSVYWYQQSLDQGLQFLIQYYNGEERAKGNILERFSAQQFPDLHSELNLSSLELGDSALYFCASSVGRAGADTQYFGPGTRLTVL.